The 26 T cell receptor beta chains listed next were all sequenced from one sample in a study of T cell responses to AZD1222 COVID-19 vaccine. TCRdb's copy holds only in-frame clones and misses some; the assay was immunoSEQ multiplex PCR. The sample lists about 130,000 clones, roughly 92% seen once, with 0.9% to 1.3% in the top ten. Sequences were derived from peripheral blood, sampled 28 days after the second AZD1222 dose. The source is an adult who received the AZD1222 COVID-19 vaccine.

A single count supports this clone. The chain recombines TRBV25-1 with TRBJ1-6; no firm D call. CDR3 size: 16 residues. Between the trimmed V and J ends, which lost 1 base and 0 bases, there was a span of 7 bases. Germline CDR1 and CDR2: MGHDK and SYGVNS. CDR3 nucleotides: TGTGCCAGCAGTGAATTTGGGAGCTCCTATAATTCACCCCTCCACTTT. Protein product: CASSEFGSSYNSPLHF.

V usage is TRBV27 and J usage is TRBJ1-1; 9 bases are shared with TRBD1. Germline values: CDR1 MNHEY, CDR2 SMNVEV (reference sequence). The CDR3 is made up of 14 amino acids. Germline trimming cut 4 bases from V and 5 bases from J; bases unmatched to any gene: 5. The CDR3 nucleotides read TGTGCCAGCAGTTGGACAGGGGTTGGAACTGAAGCTTTCTTT. This translates into CASSWTGVGTEAFF.

The chain is built from TRBV7-2 and TRBJ2-7, with a weak D call TRBD1 (5 bases). Between the trimmed V and J ends, which lost 4 bases and 11 bases, there was a span of 21 bases. The CDR3 runs 14 residues. The germline V gene has CDR1 SGHTA and CDR2 FQGNSA. The CDR3 DNA reads as TGTGCCAGCAGCTACTCACAGCAGGGTTTGGTGAAGTACTTC. Translating it yields CASSYSQQGLVKYF.

This clone is a singleton in its sample. The chain carries TRBV7-2 and TRBJ1-3; 9 positions agree with TRBD1. V was clipped by 5 bases and J by 4 bases; unmatched bases: 9. Germline V lookup: CDR1 SGHTA, CDR2 FQGNSA. The CDR3 sequence is 16 residues long. Here the CDR3 reads CASSPEQGAQGNTIYF. DNA of the CDR3: TGTGCCAGCAGCCCTGAACAGGGGGCCCAAGGAAACACCATATATTTT.

This chain joins TRBV12-3 or TRBV12-4 and TRBJ1-5, with a weak D call TRBD1 (6 bases). The CDR3 covers 12 residues. Between the trimmed V and J ends, which lost 9 bases and 3 bases, there was a span of 9 bases. The CDR3: CASGQSNQPQHF. In DNA, the CDR3 is TGTGCCAGTGGACAGTCCAATCAGCCCCAGCATTTT.

The chain joins TRBV6-5 to TRBJ1-1; D gene uncertain. Germline V gene sequence: CDR1 MNHEY, CDR2 SVGAGI. The CDR3 contains 15 residues. The germline V and J ends were trimmed by 0 bases and 5 bases, with 13 bases remaining between them. The CDR3 DNA follows: TGTGCCAGCAGTTACTCAGGCGTCAGGTGGACTGAAGCTTTCTTT. Its protein is CASSYSGVRWTEAFF.

The chain is built from TRBV7-6 and TRBJ1-2, with 7 bases matching TRBD1. This CDR3 region has 15 residues. V shed 1 base, J shed 4 bases, and the junction held 6 bases outside the gene matches. Germline-derived CDR1 and CDR2 are SGHVS and FNYEAQ. The CDR3: CASSLGKDRTYGYTF. The CDR3 region has the DNA TGTGCCAGCAGCTTAGGGAAGGACAGGACCTATGGCTACACCTTC.

This clone has more than one count but fewer than ten. V usage is TRBV6-4 and J usage is TRBJ2-7, with D maybe TRBD2 (6 bases). CDR1 and CDR2 from the germline V gene are MRHNA and SNTAGT. The CDR3 is 13 residues long. V lost 5 bases, J lost 5 bases, and 13 bases lay in between. CDR3 sequence: CASSTFGGDEQYF. The CDR3 DNA is TGTGCCAGCAGTACGTTCGGGGGAGACGAGCAGTACTTC.

The rearrangement joins TRBV3-1 (or the pseudogene TRBV3-2) to TRBJ2-2, with D possibly being TRBD1 (6 bases). Trimming stripped 2 bases from V and 6 bases from J, with 19 bases between. The CDR3 spans 17 residues. Germline CDR1 and CDR2: LGHDT and YNNKEL (reference sequence). The CDR3: CASSQPVSTGKAGELFF. The DNA for the CDR3 is TGTGCCAGCAGCCAACCCGTGAGCACAGGGAAGGCCGGGGAGCTGTTTTTT.

The chain links TRBV30 to TRBJ2-7; unclear D gene. Germline loops: CDR1 GTSNPN, CDR2 SVGIG (reference sequence). Between the trimmed V and J ends, which lost 2 bases and 2 bases, there was a span of 13 bases. The CDR3 consists of 14 residues. DNA of the CDR3: TGTGCCTGGAGTCCCCCGGTGGGTCCCTACGAGCAGTACTTC. This translates into CAWSPPVGPYEQYF. Together with reference TRBV30 and TRBJ2-7, the CDR3 gives the full variable domain: SQTIHQWPATLVQPVGSPLSLECTVEGTSNPNLYWYRQAAGRGLQLLFYSVGIGQISSEVPQNLSASRPQDRQFILSSKKLLLSDSGFYLCAWSPPVGPYEQYFGPGTRLTVT.

The genes are TRBV7-2 and TRBJ2-3; maybe TRBD2 (7 bases). In germline, CDR1 is SGHTA, CDR2 FQGNSA. Trimming took off 7 bases at V and 2 bases at J, with 16 bases between the two ends. The CDR3 runs 15 residues. CDR3 sequence (DNA): TGTGCCAGCACCCGGCCGGGGGGCTCCACAGATACGCAGTATTTT. Protein product: CASTRPGGSTDTQYF.

CDR3 in DNA: TGCAGTGCTAGTGGGACAGGGGGTTGGGACTATGGCTACACCTTC. Protein sequence: CSASGTGGWDYGYTF. The chain joins TRBV20-1 to TRBJ1-2; TRBD1 agrees at 11 bases. CDR1 and CDR2 from the germline V gene are DFQATT and SNEGSKA (reference sequence). With V trimmed by 3 bases and J by 3 bases, 6 bases remained unmatched. This CDR3 has 15 amino acids.

DNA of the CDR3: TGTGCCAGTAGCACAGTGAAGGAAGCTTTCTTT. Protein: CASSTVKEAFF. This chain joins TRBV19 and TRBJ1-1; D gene uncertain. Germline V gene sequence: CDR1 LNHDA, CDR2 SQIVND (reference sequence). V was clipped by 6 bases and J by 8 bases, with 10 bases between them. The CDR3 length is 11 residues.

The chain couples TRBV5-5 to TRBJ2-5; D not certain. V dropped 0 bases and J dropped 1 base, with 7 bases sitting between them. The CDR3 runs 14 residues. Per the germline V gene, CDR1 is SGHKS and CDR2 is YYEKEE (reference sequence). Here the CDR3 reads CASSLGPIQETQYF. DNA for the CDR3: TGTGCCAGCAGCTTGGGACCGATCCAAGAGACCCAGTACTTC.

This chain connects TRBV2 to TRBJ2-1; TRBD2 agrees at 8 bases. This CDR3 contains 14 residues. Germline V CDR1 and CDR2: SNHLY, FYNNEI. V lost 3 bases to trimming and J lost 5 bases; unmatched junction nucleotides: 3. CDR3 amino acids: CASSDSGGNNEQFF. CDR3 bases: TGTGCCAGCAGTGACAGCGGGGGAAACAATGAGCAGTTCTTC.

The J gene is TRBJ2-3, the V gene TRBV7-2; perhaps TRBD2 as D (6 bases). The CDR3 totals 16 residues. The V end lost 1 base, the J end lost 3 bases, and 14 bases lay between the germline ends. Germline V lookup: CDR1 SGHTA, CDR2 FQGNSA. The CDR3 DNA follows: TGTGCCAGCAGCTTAGGAGGGAATGGAGGGACAGATACGCAGTATTTT. Protein: CASSLGGNGGTDTQYF.

V usage is TRBV12-5 and J usage is TRBJ2-3, with TRBD1 as a possible D gene (6 bases). Trimming removed 8 bases at V and 3 bases at J, with 12 bases between. The CDR3 extends over 13 amino acids. Looked up from germline, CDR1 is LGHNT and CDR2 is FRNRAP. The CDR3, as DNA: TGTGCTAGTTCCCAGGACAGTACAGATACGCAGTATTTT. Encoded protein: CASSQDSTDTQYF. Full variable domain (rest looked up from reference TRBV12-5 and TRBJ2-3): DARVTQTPRHKVTEMGQEVTMRCQPILGHNTVFWYRQTMMQGLELLAYFRNRAPLDDSGMPKDRFSAEMPDATLATLKIQPSEPRDSAVYFCASSQDSTDTQYFGPGTRLTVL.

The genes are TRBV29-1 and TRBJ1-2, with 8 bases aligning to TRBD1. V was pared by 5 bases and J by 8 bases, with 10 bases of the junction left unmatched. CDR1 is SQVTM, CDR2 ANQGSEA, per germline. The CDR3 loop spans 13 amino acids. The CDR3 nucleotides read TGCAGCGTTACCAGGGGGCGGAGTATCGGCTACACCTTC. This codes for CSVTRGRSIGYTF.

The J gene is TRBJ2-1, the V gene TRBV11-3, with D uncertain. The CDR3 spans 12 residues. V lost 3 bases, J lost 6 bases, and 6 bases lay in between. The germline gives CDR1 SGHNT, CDR2 YENEEA. DNA for the CDR3: TGTGCCAGCAGCTTTTCCGGCAATGAGCAGTTCTTC. Its protein product is CASSFSGNEQFF.

The gene calls are TRBV4-3 and TRBJ2-1; perhaps D is TRBD1 or TRBD2 (5 bases each). Trimming shortened V by 4 bases and J by 3 bases, and 19 bases separated the two germline ends. CDR3 length: 17 residues. Germline lookup yields CDR1 LGHNA and CDR2 YSLEER. CDR3 DNA sequence: TGCGCCAGCAGCCCTAAACTGGGACCCCTCGACTACAATGAGCAGTTCTTC. Its protein product is CASSPKLGPLDYNEQFF.

This chain links TRBV30 with TRBJ1-2, with TRBD1 matching 7 bases. CDR3 length: 13 amino acids. The V gene end was trimmed by 1 base and the J gene end by 7 bases; junction bases not matched to a gene: 6. CDR1 and CDR2 from the germline V gene are GTSNPN and SVGIG (reference sequence). CDR3 amino acids: CAWSGRGRGGYTF. The CDR3 region has the DNA TGTGCCTGGAGTGGCAGGGGGAGGGGTGGCTACACCTTC.

The rearrangement joins TRBV30 to TRBJ1-2; 7 bases are a match to TRBD1. CDR1 is GTSNPN, CDR2 SVGIG, per germline (reference sequence). V was pared by 2 bases and J by 7 bases, with 13 bases of the junction left unmatched. The CDR3 consists of 15 residues. The CDR3 nucleotides are TGTGCCTGGAGTCTATTGACAGGGAGATTGACTGGCTACACCTTC. As protein: CAWSLLTGRLTGYTF.

The chain joins TRBV18 to TRBJ1-2; 7 nucleotides align to TRBD1. The V gene's germline CDR1 is KGHSH and CDR2 LQKENI. V trimming: 4 bases; J trimming: 6 bases; junction bases outside the gene matches: 2. The length of the CDR3 is 12 residues. CDR3 bases: TGTGCCAGCTCACTAGACAGGGATGGCTACACCTTC. Protein: CASSLDRDGYTF.

J is TRBJ1-4 and V is TRBV3-1 (or the pseudogene TRBV3-2); 8 bases are shared with TRBD1. Trimming took 2 bases from V and 7 from J; bases not matched to a gene: 9. In germline, CDR1 is LGHDT, CDR2 YNNKEL (reference sequence). This CDR3 comprises 16 residues. For the CDR3, the DNA is TGTGCCAGCAGCCAAAATTCAGGGGGCTTAGGTGAAAAACTGTTTTTT. This translates into CASSQNSGGLGEKLFF.

This clone appeared a single time. The rearrangement links TRBV7-6 to TRBJ2-5; TRBD1 matches 11 bases. With 6 bases clipped from V and 7 bases from J, the junction kept 13 bases outside the gene matches. Per germline, CDR1 SGHVS and CDR2 FNYEAQ. This CDR3 has 16 residues. The CDR3 reads CASRLTPGQGGGTQYF. The CDR3 nucleotides are TGTGCCAGCAGACTTACCCCGGGACAGGGGGGAGGGACCCAGTACTTC.

V usage is TRBV7-9 and J usage is TRBJ1-2; TRBD1 might be the D (6 bases). Germline values: CDR1 SEHNR, CDR2 FQNEAQ (reference sequence). CDR3 length: 13 residues. Trimming took 6 bases from V and 6 from J, leaving 14 bases between them. The CDR3 is CASRQDQGHGYTF. The CDR3 coding sequence is TGTGCCAGCAGGCAGGATCAGGGGCATGGCTACACCTTC.